This T cell receptor beta chain was profiled in a study of blood T cell repertoires in COVID-19. Study as a whole: Sample material is recorded as cDNA or gDNA derived from T cells, B-cell-depleted T cells, or PBMCs.

Clones were sequenced by immunoSEQ multiplex PCR, and TCRdb holds only the in-frame ones, with some missing. Among roughly 300,000 clones listed, 80% to 95% were seen once. Study members were between about 18 and 95 years old and lived in roughly 24 US regions. The trim removed 6 bases at V and 6 bases at J, leaving 9 bases unmatched. This CDR3 has 15 residues. Germline V gene data show CDR1 as MDHEN and CDR2 as SYDVKM. The sample taken for sequencing was PBMCs or T cells enriched from blood (not recorded which). This clonotype was sampled from a woman in her 30s who had recovered from COVID-19. The chain has TRBV28 and TRBJ2-5; TRBD1 aligns across 11 bases. The CDR3 loop is CASSLGTGGRKTQYF. The CDR3 DNA reads as TGTGCCAGCAGCCTGGGGACAGGGGGAAGAAAGACCCAGTACTTC.